Below, 20 T cell receptor beta chains from the same sample are listed, as sequenced in a study of shared clonotypes between healthy human individuals. The method was immunoSEQ multiplex PCR; TCRdb's version includes in-frame clones alone and lacks a portion of them. The sample yields about a million clones, 60% to 85% seen once. Sequences were obtained from memory CD4+ T cells sorted from blood. Subset reported: CD45RA-negative fraction. Source of these receptors: a man aged 18 to 35 in good health.

The chain employs TRBV10-2 and TRBJ2-5; D is undetermined. The assigned J gene may be wrong: the sequence end matches TRBJ2-7 better. The CDR3 totals 11 residues. Per germline, CDR1 WSHSY and CDR2 SAAADI. The DNA for the CDR3 is TGCGCCAGCAGGGCAGGCTACGAGCAGTACTTC. Residues: CASRAGYEQYF.

The gene calls are TRBV19 and TRBJ1-1, with 8 bases matching TRBD1. CDR3 size: 15 residues. The germline gives CDR1 LNHDA, CDR2 SQIVND (reference sequence). Trimming took 5 bases from V and 0 from J; bases not matched to a gene: 5. In DNA, the CDR3 is TGTGCCAGTAGTCCTCGACAGGGGTTGAACACTGAAGCTTTCTTT. This encodes CASSPRQGLNTEAFF.

V usage is TRBV15 and J usage is TRBJ2-1, with D possibly called TRBD1 or TRBD2 (5 bases each). Trimming removed 0 bases from V and 7 bases from J, with 10 bases in between. Looked up from germline, CDR1 is LNHNV and CDR2 is YYDKDF (reference sequence). The CDR3 sequence is 14 residues long. The CDR3 spells CATSREGVVNEQFF. The CDR3 DNA reads TGTGCCACCAGCAGAGAGGGGGTAGTGAATGAGCAGTTCTTC.

This clone was seen just once. The CDR3 region is CASRRTENTGELFF. In DNA form, the CDR3 reads TGTGCCAGTAGACGGACAGAGAACACCGGGGAGCTGTTTTTT. This chain uses TRBV19 with TRBJ2-2, with D maybe TRBD1 (6 bases). Looked up from germline, CDR1 is LNHDA and CDR2 is SQIVND (reference sequence). CDR3 length equals 14 residues. V lost 6 bases and J lost 1, with 9 bases in between.

The chain uses TRBV6-5 and TRBJ1-6, with TRBD1 identical over 8 bases. Germline V CDR1 and CDR2: MNHEY, SVGAGI. The CDR3 sequence is 15 residues long. The V and J ends lost 0 bases and 8 bases, in that order; junction bases with no gene match: 3. The CDR3 region is CASSYSQGVHSPLHF. CDR3 in DNA: TGTGCCAGCAGTTACTCACAGGGGGTGCATTCACCCCTCCACTTT.

The chain has TRBV2 and TRBJ2-1; 14 nucleotides agree with TRBD2. Germline CDR1 SNHLY, CDR2 FYNNEI. Unmatched junction bases numbered 3, after V lost 11 bases and J lost 6 bases. The CDR3 consists of 13 residues. The CDR3 DNA is TGTGCCGGAGGGACTAGCGGGGGCAATGAGCAGTTCTTC. Its protein product is CAGGTSGGNEQFF.

This clone was counted between two and nine times. CDR3 bases: TGTGCCTGGAGCAGGGGGAGGGGAGAGACCCAGTACTTC. Its protein product is CAWSRGRGETQYF. This chain uses TRBV30 with TRBJ2-5; possibly TRBD1 or TRBD2 for D (7 bases each). Germline V gene data show CDR1 as GTSNPN and CDR2 as SVGIG (reference sequence). The CDR3 has 13 residues. V gave up 3 bases and J gave up 4 bases, with 12 bases separating them.

Comments on this clone: The sample holds other DNA sequences that translate to the same CDR3. The J gene is TRBJ2-1, the V gene TRBV18; no firm D call. The CDR3 length is 14 residues. From germline, CDR1 is KGHSH and CDR2 LQKENI. The V gene lost 0 bases and the J gene lost 6 bases, with 9 bases spanning the gap. The CDR3 loop is CASSPPGQFNEQFF. For the CDR3, the DNA is TGTGCCAGCTCACCACCCGGTCAGTTCAATGAGCAGTTCTTC.

The CDR3 loop is CASSLQPALNTEAFF. CDR3 DNA sequence: TGTGCCAGCAGTCTCCAGCCCGCTTTGAACACTGAAGCTTTCTTT. V and J are TRBV28 and TRBJ1-1, with D unresolved. This CDR3 contains 15 residues. The V end lost 5 bases, the J end lost 0 bases, and 13 bases lay between the germline ends. The germline gives CDR1 MDHEN, CDR2 SYDVKM.

As for this clone: The same CDR3 is also encoded by other DNA sequences in this sample. The J gene is TRBJ1-2, the V gene TRBV30; D ambiguous. Trimming shortened V by 5 bases and J by 1 base, and 5 bases separated the two germline ends. Germline CDR1 GTSNPN, CDR2 SVGIG (reference sequence). The CDR3 has 11 residues. The CDR3 reads CAWDINYGYTF. CDR3 nucleotides: TGTGCCTGGGATATTAACTATGGCTACACCTTC.

The chain has TRBV12-5 and TRBJ2-7, with TRBD1 matching 7 bases. CDR3 size: 17 residues. V shed 1 base and J 3 bases; nucleotides not matched to a gene: 12. Germline loops: CDR1 LGHNT, CDR2 FRNRAP. CDR3 nucleotide sequence: TGTGCTAGTGGTTTGGGGGCTTGGGGGACAGAGAGCTACGAGCAGTACTTC. It codes for CASGLGAWGTESYEQYF.

This clone was seen repeatedly, ten times or more. This chain links TRBV6-1 with TRBJ2-1; D uncertain. The CDR3 extends over 13 amino acids. Germline assignment: CDR1 MNHNS and CDR2 SASEGT. V was clipped by 2 bases and J by 7 bases, with 9 bases between them. CDR3 residues: CASSERPRNEQFF. The CDR3 nucleotides are TGTGCCAGCAGTGAACGGCCCCGTAATGAGCAGTTCTTC.

This clone appeared a few times. The J gene is TRBJ1-6, the V gene TRBV4-1; TRBD1 might be the D (6 bases). The CDR3 contains 17 residues. V was pared by 0 bases and J by 6 bases, with 15 bases between. Looked up from germline, CDR1 is MGHRA and CDR2 is YSYEKL. The chain's CDR3 is CASSQEAGGAGNSPLHF. CDR3 in DNA: TGCGCCAGCAGCCAAGAGGCTGGGGGCGCAGGTAATTCACCCCTCCACTTT.

The chain employs TRBV19 and TRBJ1-5, with D perhaps matching TRBD1 (5 bases). Trimming removed 7 bases from V and 0 bases from J, with 16 bases in between. The V gene's germline CDR1 is LNHDA and CDR2 SQIVND (reference sequence). This CDR3 contains 16 residues. This CDR3 is CASTLSGQSSNQPQHF. CDR3 in DNA: TGTGCCAGTACCTTATCAGGACAATCTAGCAATCAGCCCCAGCATTTT.

The chain has TRBV5-4 and TRBJ1-6; TRBD1 matches at 7 bases. The CDR3 loop spans 19 amino acids. Looked up from germline, CDR1 is SGHNT and CDR2 is YYREEE (reference sequence). Trimming took 4 bases from V and 0 from J; bases not matched to a gene: 13. The CDR3 DNA reads TGTGCCAGCAGCAGGGGACCCGGGACAGTTAGCTCCTATAATTCACCCCTCCACTTT. Its protein is CASSRGPGTVSSYNSPLHF.

The chain couples TRBV27 to TRBJ2-2, with 15 bases lining up with TRBD2. In germline, CDR1 is MNHEY, CDR2 SMNVEV (reference sequence). This CDR3 has 18 residues. Germline trimming cut 6 bases from V and 4 bases from J; bases unmatched to any gene: 9. CDR3 DNA sequence: TGTGCCAGCAGGCCCGGGACTAGCGGGGGGCTGCGCACCGGGGAGCTGTTTTTT. This gives the protein CASRPGTSGGLRTGELFF.

The V and J genes are TRBV15 and TRBJ2-1; maybe TRBD2 (6 bases). Trimming removed 3 bases at V and 0 bases at J, with 12 bases between. This CDR3 comprises 16 residues. CDR1 is LNHNV, CDR2 YYDKDF, per germline (reference sequence). CDR3 residues: CATSSPSASSYNEQFF. CDR3 DNA sequence: TGTGCCACCAGCAGCCCTAGCGCGAGCTCCTACAATGAGCAGTTCTTC.

The chain uses TRBV10-3 and TRBJ2-5; 11 bases are a match to TRBD2. The CDR3 consists of 13 residues. V shed 10 bases, J shed 5 bases, and the junction held 6 bases outside the gene matches. Germline assignment: CDR1 ENHRY and CDR2 SYGVKD. In nucleotides, the CDR3 is TGTGCCACGACTAGCGGGAAGGAGGAGACCCAGTACTTC. Translating gives CATTSGKEETQYF.

The chain is built from TRBV30 and TRBJ1-2; a weak D match, TRBD1 (6 bases). V lost 2 bases, J lost 7 bases, and 17 bases lay in between. CDR1 is GTSNPN, CDR2 SVGIG, per germline (reference sequence). This CDR3 is built from 14 residues. The CDR3 DNA reads as TGTGCCTGGAGTAGGGGGGGTCAGGGAGTTGGCTACACCTTC. It specifies CAWSRGGQGVGYTF.

The CDR3 DNA reads as TGTGCCAGCAGCCCGGGGACAGGGCTACGGGTTAACTATGGCTACACCTTC. Translating it yields CASSPGTGLRVNYGYTF. The rearrangement joins TRBV9 to TRBJ1-2, with 9 bases fitting TRBD1. V was pared by 4 bases and J by 1 base, with 11 bases of the junction left unmatched. This CDR3 is built from 17 residues. CDR1 and CDR2 from the germline V gene are SGDLS and YYNGEE. Full variable domain (missing parts from reference TRBV9 and TRBJ1-2): DSGVTQTPKHLITATGQRVTLRCSPRSGDLSVYWYQQSLDQGLQFLIQYYNGEERAKGNILERFSAQQFPDLHSELNLSSLELGDSALYFCASSPGTGLRVNYGYTFGSGTRLTVV.